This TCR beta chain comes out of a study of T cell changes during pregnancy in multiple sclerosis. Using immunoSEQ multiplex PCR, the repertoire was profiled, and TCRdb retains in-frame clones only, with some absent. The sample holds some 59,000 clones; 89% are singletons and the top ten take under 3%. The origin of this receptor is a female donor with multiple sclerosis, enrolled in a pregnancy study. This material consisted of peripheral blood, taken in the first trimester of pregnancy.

The CDR3 DNA follows: TGTGCCAGCTCCCTGGACGGGAGCTCCTACAATGAGCAGTTCTTC. Encoded protein: CASSLDGSSYNEQFF. The rearrangement uses TRBV6-1 and TRBJ2-1, with D possibly matching TRBD2 (6 bases). Trimming stripped 8 bases from V and 0 bases from J, with 14 bases between. The CDR3 is 15 amino acids. Germline V gene sequence: CDR1 MNHNS, CDR2 SASEGT.